The subject of this entry is one T cell receptor beta chain. The CDR3 runs 12 residues. CDR1 is SGHVS, CDR2 FQNEAQ, per germline. Trimming stripped 5 bases from V and 2 bases from J, with 7 bases between. Time point defined: cycle 4 day 1 (C4D1), after 6 weeks of nivolumab. Every patient was affected by relapse after autologous stem cell transplantation, while exposure to brentuximab vedotin was not uniform. This entry is derived from a study of PD-1 blockade in classical Hodgkin lymphoma. Repertoires were generated with immunoSEQ multiplex PCR, while TCRdb's copy carries only in-frame clones and drops some. The table records 75,000 to 95,000 clones, nearly 85% of them present only once.

The specimen comprised peripheral blood mononuclear cells (PBMCs), sampled before the fourth cycle of nivolumab. The receptor was derived from a human donor with classical Hodgkin lymphoma. The rearrangement joins TRBV7-8 to TRBJ2-7; D is undetermined. DNA for the CDR3: TGTGCCAGCAGCGTACGCCCCTACGAGCAGTACTTC. It is translated as CASSVRPYEQYF.